Listed below are T cell receptor beta chains from one sample, sequenced in a study of blood T cell repertoires in COVID-19. The data were produced by immunoSEQ multiplex PCR, yet TCRdb's version contains in-frame clones alone and is incomplete. The table lists around 80,000 clones, about 83% of them singletons, with roughly 9% in the top ten. The sequenced material came from peripheral blood. These receptors all stem from a human donor in a cohort sampled during active COVID-19. The CDR3 runs from the conserved cysteine through the conserved F or W. The D gene is left open where the match is weak. Only some rows state a clone size, as once, few, many or a class for expanded clones.

TRBJ2-1 | TRBV5-8 | NA | NA | TGTGCCAGCAGCCTTGGCCAGGCCCACTACAATGAGCAGTTCTTC | CASSLGQAHYNEQFF
TRBJ2-7 | TRBV6-5 | NA | NA | TGTGCCAGCAGTCAGGTCTACGAGCAGTACTTC | CASSQVYEQYF
TRBJ2-1 | TRBV21-1 | NA | NA | TGTGCCAGCAGCAAAAAAAGCTGCTACAATGAGCAGTTCTTC | CASSKKSCYNEQFF
TRBJ2-1 | TRBV7-6 | TRBD2 | few | TGTGCCAGCAGCTTAGTGGGACTAGCTGGGGATGAGCAGTTCTTC | CASSLVGLAGDEQFF
TRBJ2-1 | TRBV19 | TRBD1 | NA | TGTGCCAGTAGAAATAGGGGGCAGGGGATTCGGGATGAGCAGTTCTTC | CASRNRGQGIRDEQFF
TRBJ2-7 | TRBV5-1 | TRBD1 | NA | TGCGCCAGCAGCTCCACCGCGTCCAGGGGGCGCAACAACGAGCAGTACTTC | CASSSTASRGRNNEQYF
TRBJ2-2 | TRBV9 | NA | NA | TGTGCCAGCACAGGGGTGAACGGGGAGCTGTTTTTT | CASTGVNGELFF
TRBJ2-4 | TRBV6-5 | TRBD2 | NA | TGTGCCAGCAGGCCCGGGGGGATTGCCAAAAACATTCAGTACTTC | CASRPGGIAKNIQYF
TRBJ1-3 | TRBV5-1 | TRBD1 | NA | TGCGCCAGCAGCTTGGTCGGACAGGGTTTTGGAAACACCATATATTTT | CASSLVGQGFGNTIYF
TRBJ1-1 | TRBV6-5 | NA | NA | TGTGCCAGCCACTGGTTCACTGAAGCTTTCTTT | CASHWFTEAFF
TRBJ2-7 | TRBV7-8 | NA | NA | TGTGCCAGCAGCCCCCCCGGGGATGCCTACGAGCAGTACTTC | CASSPPGDAYEQYF
TRBJ2-5 | TRBV3-1/TRBV3-2 | TRBD2 | NA | TGTGCCAGCAGCCAAGTAGCGGGGGGCTTGGAGACCCAGTACTTC | CASSQVAGGLETQYF
TRBJ1-6 | TRBV2 | NA | NA | TGTGCCGTCAGGGTATCAAATTCACCCCTCCACTTT | CAVRVSNSPLHF
TRBJ2-1 | TRBV18 | NA | NA | TGTGCCAGCTCACAAGAGGCGGGTAGCTCCTACAATGAGCAGTTCTTC | CASSQEAGSSYNEQFF
TRBJ2-7 | TRBV13 | TRBD2 | NA | TGTGCCAGCACACCCCGGGGGGAATACGAGCAGTACTTC | CASTPRGEYEQYF
TRBJ2-3 | TRBV7-2 | TRBD2 | NA | TGTGCCAGCAGCTCCGGGACTAGAAAAGATACGCAGTATTTT | CASSSGTRKDTQYF
TRBJ2-3 | TRBV2 | TRBD1 | NA | TGTGCCAGCAGGAGACAGGGGGATGGGGATACGCAGTATTTT | CASRRQGDGDTQYF
TRBJ2-1 | TRBV5-8 | NA | few | TGTGCCAGCAGCTTGAGACTGGACTCTGAGCAGTTCTTC | CASSLRLDSEQFF
TRBJ2-1 | TRBV30 | TRBD1 | NA | TGTGCCTGGAGTGGGGACAGGGACAATGAGCAGTTCTTC | CAWSGDRDNEQFF
TRBJ2-3 | TRBV5-1 | TRBD1 | NA | TGCGCCAGCAGCTCGACAGGGAGCGCAGATACGCAGTATTTT | CASSSTGSADTQYF
TRBJ2-3 | TRBV6-4 | TRBD1 | NA | TGTGCCAGCAGCTTAGACAGGGCGGATACGCAGTATTTT | CASSLDRADTQYF
TRBJ2-3 | TRBV5-1 | NA | NA | TGCGCCAGCAGGCCGGTATGGGGGGTCGATACGCAGTATTTT | CASRPVWGVDTQYF
TRBJ1-2 | TRBV11-2 | TRBD1 | NA | TGTGCCAGCAGCTTCTACAGGGGAAGTGGCTACACCTTC | CASSFYRGSGYTF
TRBJ2-3 | TRBV30 | TRBD2 | NA | TGTGCCTGGAGTCGGGGGGGCGGGAGGACCGCAGATACGCAGTATTTT | CAWSRGGGRTADTQYF
TRBJ2-6 | TRBV7-2 | NA | NA | TGTGCCAGCAGCTTAAGGCAGGCTGGGGCCAACGTCCTGACTTTC | CASSLRQAGANVLTF
TRBJ2-7 | TRBV25-1 | NA | once | TGTGCCAGCAGTGAGGGGGGGGCTACCTACGAGCAGTACTTC | CASSEGGATYEQYF
TRBJ2-1 | TRBV18 | NA | NA | TGTGCCAGCTCACCGGGACAATACAATGAGCAGTTCTTC | CASSPGQYNEQFF
TRBJ2-7 | TRBV19 | TRBD1 | NA | TGTGCCAGCTCCGGGACAGGGCCCTCAGAGCAGTACTTC | CASSGTGPSEQYF
TRBJ2-1 | TRBV28 | TRBD2 | NA | TGTGCCAGCAGTTCGCTCTTAGCGGGGGGAGAAAATGAGCAGTTCTTC | CASSSLLAGGENEQFF
TRBJ1-5 | TRBV19 | NA | once | TGTGCCAGTAGTGACGTCCGGGGGCCCCAGCATTTT | CASSDVRGPQHF
TRBJ1-1 | TRBV6-5 | TRBD1 | once | TGTGCCAGCAGTTACCCGCCAGGGGGCCGGAGGACTGAAGCTTTCTTT | CASSYPPGGRRTEAFF
TRBJ1-5 | TRBV28 | NA | NA | TGTGCCAGCAGTTCCCCTCCCCGGGTCCGTAGCAATCAGCCCCAGCATTTT | CASSSPPRVRSNQPQHF
TRBJ2-1 | TRBV10-2 | TRBD2 | NA | TGCGCCAGCAGTTGGGCGGGAGGGCTCGAGGTGTTCTTC | CASSWAGGLEVFF
TRBJ1-2 | TRBV6-5 | TRBD1 | NA | TGTGCCAGCAGTCCCCGACAGGGTCGAGGCTACACCTTC | CASSPRQGRGYTF
TRBJ2-2 | TRBV5-1 | TRBD2 | NA | TGCGCCAGCAGCTCCTATGGCCTAGCGGGAACCGGGGAGCTGTTTTTT | CASSSYGLAGTGELFF
TRBJ2-1 | TRBV7-3 | TRBD1 | NA | TGTGCCAGCAGCCCTCAGACAGGGCACAATGAGCAGTTCTTC | CASSPQTGHNEQFF
TRBJ1-6 | TRBV5-1 | TRBD1 | few | TGCGCCAGCAGCGGACAGGGACTGCCACCCCTCCACTTT | CASSGQGLPPLHF
TRBJ2-1 | TRBV5-1 | NA | NA | TGCGCCAGCAGCTTAAGCTCCACCCGATCCAATGAGCAGTTCTTC | CASSLSSTRSNEQFF
TRBJ1-2 | TRBV5-1 | NA | many | TGCGCCAGCAGCTTGGGGAGTGGACAGAACTATGGCTACACCTTC | CASSLGSGQNYGYTF
TRBJ2-7 | TRBV27 | NA | NA | TGTGCCAGCAGTCTCGCGGTGTTCCACGAGCAGTACTTC | CASSLAVFHEQYF
TRBJ1-5 | TRBV5-8 | NA | few | TGTGCCAGCAGCTTGATGGCGGGAGGAAATCAGCCCCAGCATTTT | CASSLMAGGNQPQHF
TRBJ2-5 | TRBV6-5 | NA | NA | TGTGCCAGCAGCAGATCGGGGGTCGAAGAGACCCAGTACTTC | CASSRSGVEETQYF
TRBJ2-7 | TRBV10-1 | NA | NA | TGCGCCAGCAGTGAGTCGAAAACAGGTCGGGCTTCCTACGAGCAGTACTTC | CASSESKTGRASYEQYF
TRBJ2-5 | TRBV28 | TRBD2 | once | TGTGCCAGCAGTAACCCAGGGACTAGCGGGAGAGAGACCCAGTACTTC | CASSNPGTSGRETQYF
TRBJ1-1 | TRBV5-5 | NA | NA | TGTGCCAGCAGCTTGCTGACAATGAACACTGAAGCTTTCTTT | CASSLLTMNTEAFF
TRBJ2-1 | TRBV10-1 | TRBD2 | NA | TGCGCCAGCAGTGGCGGACTAGCGGTGAGCTCCTACAATGAGCAGTTCTTC | CASSGGLAVSSYNEQFF
TRBJ1-2 | TRBV7-3 | TRBD1 | NA | TGTGCCAGCAGCTTAAAACACAGGGGCGTAGGTGGCTACACCTTC | CASSLKHRGVGGYTF
TRBJ2-3 | TRBV6-2/TRBV6-3 | TRBD2 | NA | TGTGCCAGCAGTTACAGACCAGCGGGGCGTCCAACAGATACGCAGTATTTT | CASSYRPAGRPTDTQYF
TRBJ2-5 | TRBV19 | TRBD2 | once | TGTGCCAGTAGTGGAGCGGGGGGAGGAAAGACCCAGTACTTC | CASSGAGGGKTQYF
TRBJ1-4 | TRBV19 | NA | NA | TGTGCCAGTAGTATGCCTCGACACTACAGGGATGAAAAACTGTTTTTT | CASSMPRHYRDEKLFF